A single sample gave rise to the 2 T cell receptor beta chains below, sequenced in a study of HIV-infected patients and healthy controls. Antiretroviral therapy had run roughly three months, about 14 weeks, before follow-up blood collection. No cell fractionation was done, so the repertoire covers all unsorted peripheral blood T cells. Reverse transcription used around 500 ng RNA and constant-region primers for alpha and beta. Each of the alpha and beta chains got its own library through chain-specific third strand synthesis with indices. TCRdb itself ran the 5' RACE reads through MiXCR, one entry per CDR3 protein. The sample includes about 5,000 distinct CDR3 sequences, roughly 20% of them seen just once. Sequences were derived from blood, sampled during antiretroviral therapy. The receptors were sampled from an adult with HIV infection.

This clonotype was counted a few times. Since a much larger clone is just one base distant, this may be a read error. V and J are TRBV6-5 and TRBJ1-1; D unresolved. This CDR3 comprises 13 residues. Germline values: CDR1 MNHEY, CDR2 SVGAGI. V lost 6 bases to trimming and J lost 3 bases, with 11 bases between them. In nucleotides, the CDR3 is TGTGCCAGCAGGAGTGGGAGGTACACTGAAGCTTTCTTT. This sequence encodes CASRSGRYTEAFF.

The J gene is TRBJ2-1, the V gene TRBV6-5; TRBD1 agrees at 8 bases. Germline V CDR1 and CDR2: MNHEY, SVGAGI. The CDR3 length is 15 residues. The junction had 7 bases not matched to a gene; V was cut back by 7 bases and J by 2 bases. The CDR3 DNA reads as TGTGCCAGCAAGTCCACAGGGGGTCCCTACAATGAGCAGTTCTTC. Its translation is CASKSTGGPYNEQFF.